These T cell receptor beta chains were read from a single sample in a study of blood T cells in healthy people across ages. TCRdb used MiXCR to reprocess the 5' RACE reads, holding one entry per CDR3 protein. The sample has 450,000 to 700,000 distinct CDR3 sequences; 27% are singletons. Source material: blood. The source of these receptors is a woman aged 70-85 years in good health. Each CDR3 is given with its conserved first and last residue. A D gene is named only where the DNA matches it firmly. The size field is filled for only some rows; it gives once, few, many or a size class.

clone_size: .
d_call: .
v_call: TRBV12-3/TRBV12-4
j_call: TRBJ2-1
cdr3_nt: TGTGCCAGCAGCCTAGGACAGAAGCAGTTCTTC
cdr3_aa: CASSLGQKQFF

clone_size: many
d_call: .
v_call: TRBV7-9
j_call: TRBJ1-1
cdr3_nt: TGTGCCAGCAGCTTAACCTTAAACACTGAAGCTTTCTTT
cdr3_aa: CASSLTLNTEAFF

clone_size: .
d_call: .
v_call: TRBV3-1
j_call: TRBJ1-1
cdr3_nt: TGTGCCAGCAGCCAAGCCCCTCGGACAGCTTTCTTT
cdr3_aa: CASSQAPRTAFF

clone_size: .
d_call: TRBD2
v_call: TRBV7-9
j_call: TRBJ2-6
cdr3_nt: TGTGCCAGCAGCTTAGTACCGGGACTAGGCTCTGGGGCCAACGTCCTGACTTTC
cdr3_aa: CASSLVPGLGSGANVLTF

clone_size: .
d_call: .
v_call: TRBV7-2
j_call: TRBJ1-3
cdr3_nt: TGTGCCAGCAGCTACCAGGGTACTGGAAACACCATATATTTT
cdr3_aa: CASSYQGTGNTIYF

clone_size: many
d_call: TRBD1
v_call: TRBV3-1
j_call: TRBJ1-2
cdr3_nt: TGTGCCAGCAGCGTATGGGACAGATTGAACTATGGCTACACCTTC
cdr3_aa: CASSVWDRLNYGYTF

clone_size: few
d_call: TRBD2
v_call: TRBV3-1
j_call: TRBJ2-5
cdr3_nt: TGTGCCAGCAGCCAACGACCGGGACTAGGGGAGACCCAGTACTTC
cdr3_aa: CASSQRPGLGETQYF

clone_size: many
d_call: .
v_call: TRBV7-2
j_call: TRBJ2-2
cdr3_nt: TGTGCCAGCAGCTTAGGCTCCGGGGAGCTGTTTTTT
cdr3_aa: CASSLGSGELFF

clone_size: few
d_call: .
v_call: TRBV7-2
j_call: TRBJ2-1
cdr3_nt: TGTGCCAGCAGCTTAAGAATAGCGTGGAACAATGAGCAGTTCTTC
cdr3_aa: CASSLRIAWNNEQFF

clone_size: .
d_call: .
v_call: TRBV2
j_call: TRBJ2-5
cdr3_nt: TGTGCCAGCAGTGAATGGGGGGGCCAAAGAAGGACCCAGTACTTC
cdr3_aa: CASSEWGGQRRTQYF

clone_size: .
d_call: .
v_call: TRBV20-1
j_call: TRBJ2-7
cdr3_nt: TGCAGTGCTAGCGGTCCCCAACAGGGAGCTTTTTACTTC
cdr3_aa: CSASGPQQGAFYF

clone_size: few
d_call: .
v_call: TRBV20-1
j_call: TRBJ2-7
cdr3_nt: TGCAGTGCCCCTCAGACCGGAGGTATCGAGCAGTACTTC
cdr3_aa: CSAPQTGGIEQYF

clone_size: .
d_call: .
v_call: TRBV20-1
j_call: TRBJ1-1
cdr3_nt: TGCAGTGCTAGCCCGTGGGGGGAGGACACTGAAGCTTTCTTT
cdr3_aa: CSASPWGEDTEAFF

clone_size: few
d_call: .
v_call: TRBV20-1
j_call: TRBJ2-1
cdr3_nt: TGCAGTCCGAAAGACTACAATGAGCAGTTCTTC
cdr3_aa: CSPKDYNEQFF

clone_size: .
d_call: .
v_call: TRBV7-6
j_call: TRBJ2-7
cdr3_nt: TGTGCCAGCAGCTTAGCCCGGGGGCCCTTCTACGAGCAGTACTTC
cdr3_aa: CASSLARGPFYEQYF

clone_size: .
d_call: .
v_call: TRBV10-3
j_call: TRBJ1-6
cdr3_nt: TGTGCCATCAGTTCCGCGGGACTCCAGAATTCACCCCTCCACTTT
cdr3_aa: CAISSAGLQNSPLHF

clone_size: few
d_call: .
v_call: TRBV6-5
j_call: TRBJ2-7
cdr3_nt: TGTGCCAGCAGGCGACTAGGCGTCCACGAGCAGTACTTC
cdr3_aa: CASRRLGVHEQYF

clone_size: few
d_call: TRBD1
v_call: TRBV18
j_call: TRBJ2-3
cdr3_nt: TGTGCCAGCTCACCTGACTGGGACAGGGGAAGTACAGATACGCAGTATTTT
cdr3_aa: CASSPDWDRGSTDTQYF

clone_size: .
d_call: .
v_call: TRBV6-2/TRBV6-3
j_call: TRBJ1-5
cdr3_nt: TGTGCCAGCAGTTCCTCGGACCAGCTCCAGCATTTT
cdr3_aa: CASSSSDQLQHF

clone_size: many
d_call: .
v_call: TRBV3-1
j_call: TRBJ2-3
cdr3_nt: TGTGCCAGCAGTGTAGGGTTGGGTACGCAGTATTTT
cdr3_aa: CASSVGLGTQYF

clone_size: many
d_call: .
v_call: TRBV29-1
j_call: TRBJ2-3
cdr3_nt: TGCAGCGTTTGGGTTGGAGTCTCTTATACGCAGTATTTT
cdr3_aa: CSVWVGVSYTQYF

clone_size: few
d_call: TRBD1
v_call: TRBV20-1
j_call: TRBJ2-3
cdr3_nt: TGCAGTGCTATAGTACAGGGGACAGATACGCAGTATTTT
cdr3_aa: CSAIVQGTDTQYF